These 25 T cell receptor beta chains originate from one sample sequenced in a study of blood T cell repertoires in COVID-19. The table came from immunoSEQ multiplex PCR; TCRdb's copy has only in-frame clones and leaves some out. The table includes 200,000 to 250,000 clones, 85% to 90% detected once. Sequenced input: peripheral blood. These receptors originate from a woman aged 60 to 75 with acute or convalescent COVID-19.

The V call is TRBV2, the J call TRBJ1-6; 9 bases match TRBD1. J gave up 9 bases and V 1 base, and 7 bases lay outside the gene matches. CDR3 length: 16 amino acids. The germline gives CDR1 SNHLY, CDR2 FYNNEI. The CDR3 sequence is CASSEVPGQGLSPLHF. CDR3 bases: TGTGCCAGCAGTGAAGTGCCGGGACAGGGTCTTTCACCCCTCCACTTT.

The chain is built from TRBV6-2 or TRBV6-3 and TRBJ1-5; unclear D gene. The CDR3 totals 15 residues. Germline V lookup: CDR1 MNHEY, CDR2 SVGEGT. V dropped 6 bases and J dropped 0 bases, with 12 bases sitting between them. In DNA, the CDR3 is TGTGCCAGCAGCTTACAGCGGTATAGCAATCAGCCCCAGCATTTT. It specifies CASSLQRYSNQPQHF.

This clone appeared once. The chain links TRBV15 to TRBJ1-1; TRBD1 aligns across 7 bases. V lost 0 bases, J lost 4 bases, and 2 bases stayed unmatched. Per germline, CDR1 LNHNV and CDR2 YYDKDF (reference sequence). The CDR3 has 14 residues. The CDR3 DNA follows: TGTGCCACCAGCAGAGATCCAGGGGGCACTGAAGCTTTCTTT. Protein: CATSRDPGGTEAFF.

The rearrangement joins TRBV6-2 or TRBV6-3 to TRBJ2-1; tentative D call: TRBD2 (6 bases). With 6 bases removed from V and 2 bases from J, the gap between germline ends came to 14 bases. From germline, CDR1 is MNHEY and CDR2 SVGEGT. The CDR3 consists of 15 residues. This CDR3 reads CASSRYGGAYNEQFF. In DNA, the CDR3 is TGTGCCAGCAGCCGCTATGGCGGGGCCTACAATGAGCAGTTCTTC.

The V gene is TRBV2, the J gene TRBJ1-5; 8 bases are shared with TRBD1. The V and J ends lost 7 bases and 5 bases, in that order; junction bases with no gene match: 7. Germline V lookup: CDR1 SNHLY, CDR2 FYNNEI. This CDR3 has 14 amino acids. CDR3 loop: CASTLTGGYQPQHF. The CDR3 region has the DNA TGTGCCAGCACGCTTACAGGGGGGTATCAGCCCCAGCATTTT. Complete variable domain (other parts from reference TRBV2 and TRBJ1-5): EPEVTQTPSHQVTQMGQEVILRCVPISNHLYFYWYRQILGQKVEFLVSFYNNEISEKSEIFDDQFSVERPDGSNFTLKIRSTKLEDSAMYFCASTLTGGYQPQHFGDGTRLSIL.

In nucleotides, the CDR3 is TGTGCCAGCAGCCCCAGGGAAGCGGGGGGGCCGGGTGAGCAGTTCTTC. Its translation: CASSPREAGGPGEQFF. This chain links TRBV3-1 (or the pseudogene TRBV3-2) with TRBJ2-1; 10 nucleotides line up with TRBD2. With 4 bases clipped from V and 9 bases from J, the junction kept 12 bases outside the gene matches. Germline V gene lookup returns CDR1 LGHDT and CDR2 YNNKEL (reference sequence). The length of the CDR3 is 16 residues.

The CDR3 is CAWSRASSPSGRAYEQYF. CDR3 in DNA: TGTGCCTGGAGCCGCGCCTCCAGCCCTAGCGGGAGAGCCTACGAGCAGTACTTC. The genes are TRBV30 and TRBJ2-7; 10 nucleotides line up with TRBD2. The V and J ends lost 3 bases and 2 bases, in that order; junction bases with no gene match: 16. This CDR3 spans 18 amino acids. Looked up from germline, CDR1 is GTSNPN and CDR2 is SVGIG (reference sequence).

The chain uses TRBV29-1 and TRBJ2-3; 7 bases map to TRBD2. The CDR3 runs 15 residues. V lost 5 bases, J lost 2 bases, and 10 bases stayed unmatched. Looked up from germline, CDR1 is SQVTM and CDR2 is ANQGSEA. The DNA of the CDR3 is TGCAGCGTTCCCCGGGGACTAACTGCCACAGATACGCAGTATTTT. It is translated as CSVPRGLTATDTQYF.

The CDR3 sequence is CASSSGQGLAKNIQYF. The CDR3, as DNA: TGTGCCAGCAGCTCGGGACAGGGGCTAGCCAAAAACATTCAGTACTTC. The chain links TRBV7-3 to TRBJ2-4, with 10 positions matching TRBD1. The CDR3 has 16 amino acids. The V and J ends lost 4 bases and 0 bases, in that order; junction bases with no gene match: 3. Per germline, CDR1 SGHTA and CDR2 FQGTGA.

Points on this clone: At the DNA level, this CDR3 is encoded by other sequences in the same sample as well. The chain uses TRBV5-1 and TRBJ1-2, with no clear D. V lost 0 bases to trimming and J lost 1 base, with 4 bases between them. CDR1 SGHRS and CDR2 YFSETQ come from the germline V gene. The CDR3 has 13 amino acids. CDR3 DNA: TGCGCCAGCAGCTTGGCGGGTAACTATGGCTACACCTTC. Amino acid sequence: CASSLAGNYGYTF. Using reference TRBV5-1 and TRBJ1-2 for the parts outside the CDR3, the full variable domain is KAGVTQTPRYLIKTRGQQVTLSCSPISGHRSVSWYQQTPGQGLQFLFEYFSETQRNKGNFPGRFSGRQFSNSRSEMNVSTLELGDSALYLCASSLAGNYGYTFGSGTRLTVV.

The genes are TRBV15 and TRBJ2-2; 7 bases fit TRBD2. Trimming at V came to 6 bases and at J to 4 bases, leaving 8 bases not matched to a gene. The CDR3 extends over 15 amino acids. The germline V gene has CDR1 LNHNV and CDR2 YYDKDF (reference sequence). CDR3 in amino acids: CATSTGTTTTGELFF. The CDR3 DNA sequence: TGTGCCACCAGTACCGGGACTACTACCACCGGGGAGCTGTTTTTT.

CDR3: CASGLSGSTDTQYF. DNA of the CDR3: TGTGCTAGTGGTTTGTCGGGGAGCACAGATACGCAGTATTTT. V and J are TRBV12-5 and TRBJ2-3, with a weak D call TRBD2 (5 bases). The germline V gene encodes CDR1 LGHNT and CDR2 FRNRAP. The CDR3 totals 14 residues. Trimming cost V 2 bases and J 0 bases, with 6 bases left between them.

This clone was counted between two and nine times. The V gene is TRBV6-4, the J gene TRBJ1-1; the D gene is possibly TRBD1 (6 bases). Germline V gives CDR1 MRHNA, CDR2 SNTAGT. Trimming left V 7 bases short and J 1 base short, with 13 bases between. The CDR3 extends over 14 amino acids. This chain's CDR3 is CASTAQDRNTEAFF. As DNA, the CDR3 is TGTGCCAGCACCGCACAGGACAGGAACACTGAAGCTTTCTTT.

The chain has TRBV29-1 and TRBJ2-1; a weak D match, TRBD2 (6 bases). The V end lost 7 bases, the J end lost 8 bases, and 12 bases lay between the germline ends. CDR1 and CDR2 from the germline V gene are SQVTM and ANQGSEA. This CDR3 spans 11 amino acids. The CDR3 DNA follows: TGCAGCGCCCGGGACTTTGATGAGCAGTTCTTC. It specifies CSARDFDEQFF.

The V and J genes are TRBV14 and TRBJ1-1, with no clear D. The CDR3 has 14 residues. Germline lookup yields CDR1 SGHDN and CDR2 FVKESK. The ends were cut back, 1 base at V and 3 bases at J, with 9 bases in the middle. The CDR3 spells CASSQVLTDTEAFF. The CDR3 DNA sequence: TGTGCCAGCAGCCAAGTTCTCACGGACACTGAAGCTTTCTTT.

The gene calls are TRBV7-7 and TRBJ2-1, with TRBD2 as a possible D gene (6 bases). Germline V gene sequence: CDR1 SSHAT, CDR2 FNYEAQ (reference sequence). The CDR3 runs to 17 residues. Trimming took 5 bases from V and 0 from J, leaving 17 bases between them. The CDR3 DNA is TGTGCCAGCAGCCCAGGGCGTGGAGGGAGCTCCTACAATGAGCAGTTCTTC. This translates into CASSPGRGGSSYNEQFF.

This chain connects TRBV30 to TRBJ1-4; D uncertain. The germline V and J ends were trimmed by 2 bases and 12 bases, with 16 bases remaining between them. Germline CDR1 GTSNPN, CDR2 SVGIG (reference sequence). This CDR3 is built from 13 residues. CDR3 amino acids: CAWSPSGSSQLFF. DNA of the CDR3: TGTGCCTGGAGTCCCTCAGGATCTAGCCAACTGTTTTTT.

The chain has TRBV28 and TRBJ2-4; TRBD1 aligns across 7 bases. Germline values: CDR1 MDHEN, CDR2 SYDVKM. V trimming: 4 bases; J trimming: 1 base; junction bases outside the gene matches: 4. This CDR3 spans 15 amino acids. This chain's CDR3 is CASSYVGGAKNIQYF. The CDR3 nucleotides read TGTGCCAGCAGTTACGTAGGGGGCGCCAAAAACATTCAGTACTTC.

The chain links TRBV9 to TRBJ2-6; D gene ambiguous. The CDR3 consists of 13 residues. Germline loops: CDR1 SGDLS, CDR2 YYNGEE. V was pared by 4 bases and J by 3 bases, with 5 bases between. CDR3 sequence (DNA): TGTGCCAGCAGCCCGCGTGGGGCCAACGTCCTGACTTTC. It codes for CASSPRGANVLTF.

This sequence joins TRBV15 and TRBJ1-2; D is undetermined. The CDR3 has 12 residues. In germline, CDR1 is LNHNV, CDR2 YYDKDF (reference sequence). Trimming left V 3 bases short and J 1 base short, with 3 bases between. The CDR3 sequence: CATSSGNYGYTF. In DNA form, the CDR3 reads TGTGCCACCAGCAGCGGTAACTATGGCTACACCTTC.

The chain employs TRBV3-1 (or the pseudogene TRBV3-2) and TRBJ2-1; 8 positions agree with TRBD2. The CDR3 totals 16 residues. V dropped 1 base and J dropped 0; count of bases not matched to a gene: 2. Germline V CDR1 and CDR2: LGHDT, YNNKEL (reference sequence). In DNA form, the CDR3 reads TGTGCCAGCAGCCAAGTCGGGGGGGGCTCCTACAATGAGCAGTTCTTC. Protein: CASSQVGGGSYNEQFF.

J is TRBJ2-3 and V is TRBV7-3; 8 positions agree with TRBD2. The V segment lost 6 bases and the J segment 2 bases; nucleotides outside the gene matches: 7. This CDR3 is built from 15 residues. Germline CDR1 SGHTA, CDR2 FQGTGA. Here the CDR3 reads CASRRSGVNTDTQYF. CDR3 nucleotides: TGTGCCAGCAGACGTAGCGGGGTGAACACAGATACGCAGTATTTT.

V and J are TRBV5-1 and TRBJ1-1; D is perhaps TRBD1 (6 bases). The length of the CDR3 is 15 residues. The germline V and J ends were trimmed by 5 bases and 0 bases, with 14 bases remaining between them. From germline, CDR1 is SGHRS and CDR2 YFSETQ. The CDR3: CASSPRTVMNTEAFF. As DNA, the CDR3 is TGCGCCAGCAGTCCGCGGACAGTGATGAACACTGAAGCTTTCTTT. Full variable domain (outside the CDR3, taken from reference TRBV5-1 and TRBJ1-1): KAGVTQTPRYLIKTRGQQVTLSCSPISGHRSVSWYQQTPGQGLQFLFEYFSETQRNKGNFPGRFSGRQFSNSRSEMNVSTLELGDSALYLCASSPRTVMNTEAFFGQGTRLTVV.

The chain is built from TRBV4-1 and TRBJ2-7; 8 bases align to TRBD2. Germline CDR1 reads MGHRA; CDR2 reads YSYEKL. CDR3 size: 14 residues. The V and J ends lost 7 bases and 1 base, in that order; junction bases with no gene match: 6. CDR3 sequence reads: CASKPGLGSYEQYF. The CDR3 nucleotides are TGCGCCAGCAAACCGGGACTAGGGTCCTACGAGCAGTACTTC.

The V gene is TRBV2, the J gene TRBJ1-5; 7 nucleotides align to TRBD1. Looked up from germline, CDR1 is SNHLY and CDR2 is FYNNEI. This CDR3 has 15 amino acids. Trimming cost V 6 bases and J 2 bases; bases outside gene matches: 7. The CDR3 coding sequence is TGTGCCAGCAGAGGCCGGGACAGCGGCAATCAGCCCCAGCATTTT. This translates into CASRGRDSGNQPQHF.